This is a list of T cell receptor beta chains from one sample in a study of shared clonotypes between healthy human individuals. Generated by immunoSEQ multiplex PCR, the TCRdb table keeps only in-frame clones and is missing some. The repertoire includes about 1 million clones, about 80% of them detected once, and about 1.5% sits in the top ten. The sequenced material came from memory CD4+ T cells sorted from blood. Receptors were obtained from a young man in good health. Each CDR3 is given with its conserved first and last residue. Each record gives: V gene, D gene, J gene, clone size, CDR3 DNA, CDR3 protein. D genes are given only for firm matches. Not all rows give a size; the values are once, few, many and, for expanded clones, a class.

>TRBV30|-|TRBJ1-6|few
TGTGCCTGGAGTGTACAAGGAAAGTCACCCCTCCACTTT
CAWSVQGKSPLHF
>TRBV19|-|TRBJ2-7|-
TGTGCCAGTAGTATCAAGAGGAGATTAGGAACGGACAGCTCCTACGAGCAGTACTTC
CASSIKRRLGTDSSYEQYF
>TRBV5-1|-|TRBJ1-1|-
TGCGCCAGCAGCTTGCAGTTGAACACTGAAGCTTTCTTT
CASSLQLNTEAFF
>TRBV19|-|TRBJ1-1|-
TGTGCCAGTAGTGGACTACAGGGGAACACTGAAGCTTTCTTT
CASSGLQGNTEAFF
>TRBV7-2|-|TRBJ2-5|-
TGTGCCAGCAGCTCATGGGAGCGAGAGACCCAGTACTTC
CASSSWERETQYF
>TRBV6-5|TRBD2|TRBJ2-5|-
TGTGCCAGCAGGCGACTAGCGGGGGGAGGTGAGACCCAGTACTTC
CASRRLAGGGETQYF
>TRBV6-5|-|TRBJ1-5|few
TGTGCCAGCAGCGACCCGACCGAGGGTCAGCCCCAGCATTTT
CASSDPTEGQPQHF
>TRBV19|-|TRBJ1-2|-
TGTGCCAGTAGTATGAGAGAAGGGATCGGTGGCTACACCTTC
CASSMREGIGGYTF
>TRBV5-1|-|TRBJ2-7|-
TGCGCCAGCAGCTTGGCCGGGGAACCCTACGAGCAGTACTTC
CASSLAGEPYEQYF
>TRBV7-9|-|TRBJ1-4|-
TGTGCCAGCAGCTTAGGGGCAGGGACGAGGGAAAAACTGTTTTTT
CASSLGAGTREKLFF